What follows are 17 T cell receptor beta chains derived from one specimen sequenced in a study of vaccination and CD4 T cells after COVID-19. Indicated treatment: roughly nine-day PBMC culture with coronavirus spike peptide pools or control peptides (ViraFEST assay). Which antigens these TCRs recognize remains unknown. The Oncomine TCR Beta short-read assay was what sequenced the DNA obtained from cultured CD4+ T cells. TCRdb fed the PCR reads into MiXCR, producing one record per CDR3 protein. The repertoire holds roughly 17,000 distinct CDR3 sequences, with approximately 72% as singletons. Source: CD4+ T cells from blood, cultured in vitro, taken after SARS-CoV-2 vaccination. These receptor sequences come from a human donor who received a COVID-19 vaccine.

The chain is built from TRBV6-1 and TRBJ1-2, with D uncertain. Germline loops: CDR1 MNHNS, CDR2 SASEGT. The V end was cut by 6 bases, the J end by 0 bases, with 14 bases between. The CDR3 sequence is 15 residues long. This chain's CDR3 is CASSPGRIANYGYTF. The CDR3 coding sequence is TGTGCCAGCAGCCCAGGACGGATAGCTAACTATGGCTACACCTTC.

The chain carries TRBV24-1 and TRBJ2-2; D possibly corresponds to TRBD2 (5 bases). The CDR3 runs 16 residues. Germline V gives CDR1 KGHDR, CDR2 SFDVKD. Trimming took 3 bases from V and 5 from J, leaving 15 bases between them. This chain's CDR3 is CATSDLAFGGTGELFF. The CDR3 region has the DNA TGTGCCACCAGTGATCTGGCCTTCGGAGGAACCGGGGAGCTGTTTTTT.

This CDR3 is CASSIGPAEKLFF. In nucleotides, the CDR3 is TGTGCCAGTAGTATAGGGCCAGCTGAAAAACTGTTTTTT. The chain recombines TRBV19 with TRBJ1-4; the D is unclear. Germline V CDR1 and CDR2: LNHDA, SQIVND (reference sequence). Trimming removed 1 base at V and 7 bases at J, with 7 bases between. The CDR3 spans 13 residues.

The gene calls are TRBV10-3 and TRBJ1-1, with a possible D match to TRBD1 (5 bases). The CDR3 has 15 residues. The germline V gene has CDR1 ENHRY and CDR2 SYGVKD. V was cut by 0 bases and J by 1 base, with 9 bases left in between. The CDR3 protein is CAISESGGENTEAFF. The CDR3 coding sequence is TGTGCCATCAGTGAGTCGGGAGGGGAGAACACTGAAGCTTTCTTT.

This clonotype has only one observation. The CDR3 reads CASSRGTSGGAGETQYF. The CDR3 DNA sequence: TGTGCCAGCAGTCGGGGGACTAGCGGGGGGGCAGGCGAGACCCAGTACTTC. V gene TRBV5-4 combines with J gene TRBJ2-5; 16 bases are shared with TRBD2. The CDR3 extends over 17 amino acids. Germline CDR1 reads SGHNT; CDR2 reads YYREEE (reference sequence). V lost 5 bases, J lost 5 bases, and 9 bases stayed unmatched.

The rearrangement links TRBV20-1 to TRBJ2-7, with 10 bases identical to TRBD2. V lost 1 base to trimming and J lost 6 bases; unmatched junction nucleotides: 12. Per the germline V gene, CDR1 is DFQATT and CDR2 is SNEGSKA (reference sequence). CDR3 length equals 16 residues. DNA for the CDR3: TGCAGTGCTAGAGCCGGGACTAGCGACTCCCGCTCCGAGCAGTACTTC. This encodes CSARAGTSDSRSEQYF.

This clonotype was seen only a few times. The V gene is TRBV7-9, the J gene TRBJ1-3; D uncertain. This CDR3 has 14 residues. CDR1 is SEHNR, CDR2 FQNEAQ, per germline (reference sequence). V was cut by 1 base and J by 0 bases, with 4 bases left in between. CDR3 DNA sequence: TGTGCCAGCAGCTTAGGCAGCTCTGGAAACACCATATATTTT. It specifies CASSLGSSGNTIYF.

This clonotype was seen only a few times. The chain links TRBV27 to TRBJ2-7, with D perhaps matching TRBD2 (6 bases). Trimming left V 6 bases short and J 0 bases short, with 15 bases between. CDR1 MNHEY and CDR2 SMNVEV come from the germline V gene (reference sequence). This CDR3 has 15 residues. In nucleotides, the CDR3 is TGTGCCAGCAGCGTCGATCCCGGGAGCTCCTACGAGCAGTACTTC. Translated, it gives CASSVDPGSSYEQYF.

The table lists this clonotype with a count of one. The J gene is TRBJ1-2, the V gene TRBV24-1; 8 positions agree with TRBD1. Germline V gene lookup returns CDR1 KGHDR and CDR2 SFDVKD. V shed 9 bases and J 8 bases; nucleotides not matched to a gene: 10. This CDR3 is built from 13 residues. The CDR3 sequence is CATAAQGAGGYTF. For the CDR3, the DNA is TGTGCCACCGCTGCTCAGGGGGCGGGAGGCTACACCTTC.

DNA of the CDR3: TGTGCCACCACAAGAGAAAACACCGGGGAGCTGTTTTTT. Translated: CATTRENTGELFF. The chain couples TRBV24-1 to TRBJ2-2; no firm D call. This CDR3 is built from 13 residues. V was shortened by 8 bases and J by 2 bases, with 8 bases between the two germline ends. Germline CDR1 reads KGHDR; CDR2 reads SFDVKD.

The V and J genes are TRBV24-1 and TRBJ1-5, with a possible D match to TRBD1 (6 bases). Germline CDR1 and CDR2: KGHDR and SFDVKD. This CDR3 contains 19 residues. V was pared by 2 bases and J by 2 bases, with 21 bases between. The CDR3 DNA sequence: TGTGCCACCAGTGATTCGCAGGGGTCGGGGGTATATGGCAATCAGCCCCAGCATTTT. Translation gives CATSDSQGSGVYGNQPQHF.

The chain uses TRBV20-1 and TRBJ1-4, with D maybe TRBD1 (5 bases). This CDR3 contains 13 residues. V shed 4 bases and J shed 5 bases, with 11 bases lying between them. Germline CDR1 is DFQATT and CDR2 is SNEGSKA (reference sequence). CDR3 sequence: CSATQDTNEKLFF. CDR3 DNA sequence: TGCAGTGCTACTCAGGACACAAATGAAAAACTGTTTTTT.

V is TRBV7-8 and J is TRBJ2-5, with 10 bases fitting TRBD2. CDR1 SGHVS and CDR2 FQNEAQ come from the germline V gene. V lost 4 bases and J lost 5; bases outside the gene matches: 10. The CDR3 is 16 amino acids. The CDR3 protein is CASSSHKRGGQETQYF. CDR3 DNA: TGTGCCAGCAGCTCACATAAGCGGGGGGGCCAGGAGACCCAGTACTTC.

The V call is TRBV4-2, the J call TRBJ2-5; D is uncertain. This CDR3 has 12 amino acids. Looked up from germline, CDR1 is LGHNA and CDR2 is YNFKEQ. Deletions cut 0 bases from V and 2 bases from J, with 1 base between. In DNA, the CDR3 is TGTGCCAGCAGCCAAGATCAAGAGACCCAGTACTTC. It codes for CASSQDQETQYF.

The chain recombines TRBV20-1 with TRBJ1-5; D gene uncertain. The CDR3 is 13 residues long. V was shortened by 3 bases and J by 5 bases, with 11 bases between the two germline ends. Germline V gives CDR1 DFQATT, CDR2 SNEGSKA (reference sequence). The CDR3 here is CSASPGSDQPQHF. The CDR3 DNA sequence: TGCAGTGCTAGCCCCGGTTCTGATCAGCCCCAGCATTTT.

The genes are TRBV30 and TRBJ1-3; D is undetermined. This CDR3 contains 12 residues. Trimming pared 4 bases from V and 3 bases from J, leaving 7 bases between. CDR1 is GTSNPN and CDR2 is SVGIG in the germline V gene (reference sequence). The CDR3 sequence is CAWTAGGNTIYF. In DNA, the CDR3 is TGTGCCTGGACCGCAGGTGGAAACACCATATATTTT. The variable domain in full, with the rest retrieved from reference TRBV30 and TRBJ1-3, is SQTIHQWPATLVQPVGSPLSLECTVEGTSNPNLYWYRQAAGRGLQLLFYSVGIGQISSEVPQNLSASRPQDRQFILSSKKLLLSDSGFYLCAWTAGGNTIYFGEGSWLTVV.

This chain connects TRBV24-1 to TRBJ2-2; 9 positions match TRBD1. Germline lookup yields CDR1 KGHDR and CDR2 SFDVKD. The J segment lost 5 bases and the V segment lost 3 bases, leaving 6 bases of the junction unmatched. The CDR3 is 16 amino acids. The CDR3, as DNA: TGTGCCACCAGTGATCCGGGACAGGGCGATACCGGGGAGCTGTTTTTT. Translation gives CATSDPGQGDTGELFF.